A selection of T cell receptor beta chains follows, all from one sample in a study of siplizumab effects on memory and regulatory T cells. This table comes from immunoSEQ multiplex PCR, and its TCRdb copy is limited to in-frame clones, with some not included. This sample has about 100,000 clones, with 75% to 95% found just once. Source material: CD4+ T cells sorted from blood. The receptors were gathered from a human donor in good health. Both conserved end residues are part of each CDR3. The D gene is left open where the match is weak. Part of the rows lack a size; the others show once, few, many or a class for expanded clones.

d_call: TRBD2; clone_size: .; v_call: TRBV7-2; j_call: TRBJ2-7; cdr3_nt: TGTGCCAGCAGCACCCGGACTAGCGGGACCTACGAGCAGTACTTC; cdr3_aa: CASSTRTSGTYEQYF
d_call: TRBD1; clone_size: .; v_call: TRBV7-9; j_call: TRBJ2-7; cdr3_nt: TGTGCCAGCAGCTCGCTACAGGGGAACTACGAGCAGTACTTC; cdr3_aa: CASSSLQGNYEQYF
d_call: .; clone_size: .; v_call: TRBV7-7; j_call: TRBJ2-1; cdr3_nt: TGTGCCAGCAGCACCGGGGCCATCAATGAGCAGTTCTTC; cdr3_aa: CASSTGAINEQFF
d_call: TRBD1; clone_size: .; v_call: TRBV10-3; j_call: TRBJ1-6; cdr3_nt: TGTGCCATCAGTGAGTCAGAGGACAGGGGGCTGAATTCACCCCTCCACTTT; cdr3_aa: CAISESEDRGLNSPLHF
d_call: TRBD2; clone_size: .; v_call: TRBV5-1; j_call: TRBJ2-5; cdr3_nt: TGCGCCAGCACCCTGGGAGGGGTAGAGACCCAGTACTTC; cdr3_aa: CASTLGGVETQYF
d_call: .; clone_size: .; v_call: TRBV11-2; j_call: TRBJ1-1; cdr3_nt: TGTGCCAGCAGCCCGCCAACAGGGAACTTAAACACTGAAGCTTTCTTT; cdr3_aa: CASSPPTGNLNTEAFF
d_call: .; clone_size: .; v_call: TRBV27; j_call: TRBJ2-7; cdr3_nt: TGTGCCAGCAGTTTAAGGGCCGGGTCCTCCTACGAGCAGTACTTC; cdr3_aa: CASSLRAGSSYEQYF
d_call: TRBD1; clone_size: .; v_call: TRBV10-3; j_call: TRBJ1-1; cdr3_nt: TGTGCCATCAGTGTCGACAGGGGTTTATCTGAAGCTTTCTTT; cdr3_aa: CAISVDRGLSEAFF
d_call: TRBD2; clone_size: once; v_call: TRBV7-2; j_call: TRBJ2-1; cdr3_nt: TGTGCCAGCAGCTCCACTAGCGGGGGGGCTAATGAGCAGTTCTTC; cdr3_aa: CASSSTSGGANEQFF
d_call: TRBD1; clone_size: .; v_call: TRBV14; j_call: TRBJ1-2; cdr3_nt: TGTGCCAGCAGCCACCGGGACAGGGATGGCTACACCTTC; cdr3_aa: CASSHRDRDGYTF
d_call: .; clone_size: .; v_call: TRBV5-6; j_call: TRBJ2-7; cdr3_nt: TGTGCCAGCAGCTGGGGACAAGGGAACTCCTACGAGCAGTACTTC; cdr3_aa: CASSWGQGNSYEQYF
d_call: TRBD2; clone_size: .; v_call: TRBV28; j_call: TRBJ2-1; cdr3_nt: TGTGCCAGCAGTCGCCCCTCGGGGGGGAAGAATGAGCAGTTCTTC; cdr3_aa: CASSRPSGGKNEQFF
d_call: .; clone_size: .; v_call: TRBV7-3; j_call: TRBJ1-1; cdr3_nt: TGTGCCAGCAGCCCAGGGTCCAGCACTGAAGCTTTCTTT; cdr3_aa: CASSPGSSTEAFF